This TCR beta chain emerged from a study of chemoradiotherapy in HPV16-positive cancers. Turning to this clone: What it recognizes is unknown.

The data were produced by immunoSEQ multiplex PCR, yet TCRdb's version contains in-frame clones alone and is incomplete. The sample carries approximately 13,000 clones, 60% to 80% recorded once. Notes on the study in general: Non-HPV-specific T cells did not expand in tumors during treatment, whereas candidate HPV-specific clones and E7-related motifs did.

Germline lookup yields CDR1 SGHAT and CDR2 FQNNGV. This CDR3 has 14 residues. Trimming pared 3 bases from V and 6 bases from J, leaving 14 bases between. This chain uses TRBV11-2 with TRBJ1-1; D is unclear. The clonotype originates from a human donor with HPV-associated anogenital cancer. Sampling was done from a patient who underwent chemoradiotherapy. CDR3 in amino acids: CASSFQPPGPEAFF. CDR3 nucleotide sequence: TGTGCCAGCAGCTTTCAACCTCCCGGACCTGAAGCTTTCTTT.